This T cell receptor beta chain was documented in a study of T cell responses to AZD1222 COVID-19 vaccine. Background on the study: Second-dose groups at about 4 or about 12 weeks were pooled. General study points: Variant regions that are unmutated are reportedly the target of nearly half of spike-specific TCRs. Two doses of AZD1222 preceded a rise in Spike-specific TCR breadth and depth. Donors were largely white British and mainly female; clonal diversity was possibly underestimated.

TCRdb's copy holds only in-frame clones and misses some; the assay was immunoSEQ multiplex PCR. The table has 99,000 or so clones, about 94% seen once. CDR3 size: 15 residues. Per germline, CDR1 SGHRS and CDR2 YFSETQ. V shed 0 bases, J shed 0 bases, and the junction held 1 base outside the gene matches. This clone was seen once. The antigen remains undetermined. J is TRBJ1-2 and V is TRBV5-1, with 8 bases matching TRBD1. Material: peripheral blood, obtained on day 0 of AZD1222 vaccination. The clonotype comes from an adult in good health. The chain's CDR3 is CASSLDRGANYGYTF. The CDR3, as DNA: TGCGCCAGCAGCTTGGACAGGGGGGCTAACTATGGCTACACCTTC.